This TCR beta chain comes out of a study of blood T cell repertoires in COVID-19. Study background: T cells, B-cell-depleted T cells, or PBMCs supplied cDNA or gDNA.

The CDR3 sequence is 16 residues long. CDR1 and CDR2 from the germline V gene are SGHDT and YYEEEE. J was trimmed by 2 bases and V by 6 bases; bases with no gene match: 9. Some clones are missing from TCRdb's copy, which holds only in-frame ones; the method was immunoSEQ multiplex PCR. The profile shows about 27,000 clones, around 83% of them singletons. The clonotype was recovered from a man between 65 and 85 years old with active COVID-19. The sequenced material came from peripheral blood. The rearrangement joins TRBV5-6 to TRBJ2-1, with TRBD1 identical over 9 bases. CDR3 amino acids: CASITVGTGTYNEQFF. In DNA, the CDR3 is TGTGCCAGCATTACGGTAGGGACAGGGACCTACAATGAGCAGTTCTTC.